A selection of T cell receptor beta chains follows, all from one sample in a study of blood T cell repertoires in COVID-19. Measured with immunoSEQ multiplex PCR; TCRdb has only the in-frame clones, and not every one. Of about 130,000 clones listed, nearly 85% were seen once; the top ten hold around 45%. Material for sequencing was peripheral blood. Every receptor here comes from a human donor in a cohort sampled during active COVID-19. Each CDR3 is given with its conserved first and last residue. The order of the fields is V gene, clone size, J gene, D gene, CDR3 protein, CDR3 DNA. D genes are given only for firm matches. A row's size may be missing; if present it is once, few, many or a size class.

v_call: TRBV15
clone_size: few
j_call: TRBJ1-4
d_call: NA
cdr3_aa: CATSRDPREKLFF
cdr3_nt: TGTGCCACCAGCAGAGACCCGCGTGAAAAACTGTTTTTT

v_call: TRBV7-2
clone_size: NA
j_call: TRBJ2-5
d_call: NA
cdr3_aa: CASSQGGEETQYF
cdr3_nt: TGTGCCAGCAGCCAAGGAGGGGAGGAGACCCAGTACTTC

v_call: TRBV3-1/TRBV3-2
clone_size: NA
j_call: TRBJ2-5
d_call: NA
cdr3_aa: CASSRGVTRSQETQYF
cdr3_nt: TGTGCCAGCAGCCGAGGCGTTACTAGGTCACAAGAGACCCAGTACTTC

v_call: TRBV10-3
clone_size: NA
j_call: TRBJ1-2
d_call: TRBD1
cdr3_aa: CAISQGTDYGYTF
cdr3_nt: TGTGCCATCAGCCAAGGGACAGACTATGGCTACACCTTC

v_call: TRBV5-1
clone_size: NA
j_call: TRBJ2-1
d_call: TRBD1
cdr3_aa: CASSLEQGDNEQFF
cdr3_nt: TGCGCCAGCAGCTTGGAACAGGGGGACAATGAGCAGTTCTTC

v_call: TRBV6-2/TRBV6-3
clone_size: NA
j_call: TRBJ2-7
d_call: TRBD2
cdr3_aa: CASSYGAGGPNEQYF
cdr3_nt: TGTGCCAGCAGTTACGGAGCGGGGGGGCCCAACGAGCAGTACTTC

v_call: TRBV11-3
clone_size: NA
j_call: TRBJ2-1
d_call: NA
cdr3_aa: CASSLGINSNEQFF
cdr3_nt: TGTGCCAGCAGCTTAGGTATTAATTCTAATGAGCAGTTCTTC

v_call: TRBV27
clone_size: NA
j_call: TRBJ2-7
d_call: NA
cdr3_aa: CASSLSIFSEQYF
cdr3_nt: TGTGCCAGCAGTTTATCGATCTTCAGCGAGCAGTACTTC

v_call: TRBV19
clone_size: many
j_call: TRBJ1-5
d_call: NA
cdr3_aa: CASSILTANQPQHF
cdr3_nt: TGTGCCAGTAGTATTTTGACAGCCAATCAGCCCCAGCATTTT

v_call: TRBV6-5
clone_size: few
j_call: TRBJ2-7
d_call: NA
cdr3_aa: CASLRTASSYEQYF
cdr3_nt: TGTGCCAGCCTCAGGACAGCTAGCTCCTACGAGCAGTACTTC

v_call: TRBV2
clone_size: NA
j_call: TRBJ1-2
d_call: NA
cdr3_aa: CASSPQGNYGYTF
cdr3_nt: TGTGCCAGCAGTCCACAGGGCAACTATGGCTACACCTTC

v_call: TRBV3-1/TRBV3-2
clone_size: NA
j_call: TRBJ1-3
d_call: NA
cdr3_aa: CASSPSPGNTIYF
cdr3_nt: TGTGCCAGCAGCCCCTCCCCTGGAAACACCATATATTTT

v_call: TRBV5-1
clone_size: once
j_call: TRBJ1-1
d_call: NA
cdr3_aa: CASSTSGQTNTEAFF
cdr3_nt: TGCGCCAGCAGCACATCAGGACAGACGAACACTGAAGCTTTCTTT

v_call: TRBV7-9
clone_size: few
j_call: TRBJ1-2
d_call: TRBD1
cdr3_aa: CASSPTGTGGGYGYTF
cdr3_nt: TGTGCCAGCAGCCCGACCGGGACAGGGGGAGGCTATGGCTACACCTTC

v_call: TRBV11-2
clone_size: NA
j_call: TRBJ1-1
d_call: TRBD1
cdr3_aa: CASGYEGTGSEAFF
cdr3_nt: TGTGCCAGCGGATACGAGGGGACAGGGTCCGAAGCTTTCTTT

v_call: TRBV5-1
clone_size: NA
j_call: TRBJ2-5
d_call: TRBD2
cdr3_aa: CASSLGLAGREETQYF
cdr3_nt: TGCGCCAGCAGCCTGGGACTAGCGGGAAGGGAAGAGACCCAGTACTTC

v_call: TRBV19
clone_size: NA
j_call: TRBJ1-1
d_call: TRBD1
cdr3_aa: CASSKRQGAGDTEAFF
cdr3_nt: TGTGCCAGTAGTAAAAGACAGGGGGCGGGCGACACTGAAGCTTTCTTT

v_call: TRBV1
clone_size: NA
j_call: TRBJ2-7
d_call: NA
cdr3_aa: CTSEPRDRGSYEQYF
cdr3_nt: TGCACCAGCGAGCCGAGGGACAGGGGTTCCTACGAGCAGTACTTC

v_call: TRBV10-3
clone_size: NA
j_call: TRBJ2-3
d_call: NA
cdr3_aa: CAIREGGSLSDTQYF
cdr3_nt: TGTGCCATCAGGGAGGGAGGATCACTTTCAGATACGCAGTATTTT

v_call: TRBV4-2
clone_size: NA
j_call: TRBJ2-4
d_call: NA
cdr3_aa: CASSQELSLPSAKNIQYF
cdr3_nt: TGTGCCAGCAGCCAAGAGTTGAGCCTTCCATCGGCCAAAAACATTCAGTACTTC

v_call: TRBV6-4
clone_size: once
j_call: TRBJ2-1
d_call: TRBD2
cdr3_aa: CASSDEAGGGNEQFF
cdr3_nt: TGTGCCAGCAGTGACGAGGCGGGAGGAGGGAATGAGCAGTTCTTC

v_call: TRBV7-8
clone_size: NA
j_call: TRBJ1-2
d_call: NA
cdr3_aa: CASSRDNANYGYTF
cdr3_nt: TGTGCCAGCAGCCGCGACAATGCTAACTATGGCTACACCTTC

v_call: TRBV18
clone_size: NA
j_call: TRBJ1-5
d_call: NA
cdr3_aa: CASSPGGGQPQHF
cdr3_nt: TGTGCCAGCAGCCCGGGAGGAGGCCAGCCCCAGCATTTT

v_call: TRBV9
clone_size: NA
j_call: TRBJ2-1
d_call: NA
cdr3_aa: CASSVAWQDEQFF
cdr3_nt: TGTGCCAGCAGCGTAGCTTGGCAGGATGAGCAGTTCTTC

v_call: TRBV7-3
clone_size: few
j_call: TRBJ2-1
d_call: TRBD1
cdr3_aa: CASSPLGQGDEQFF
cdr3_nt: TGTGCCAGCAGCCCTCTGGGACAGGGCGATGAGCAGTTCTTC

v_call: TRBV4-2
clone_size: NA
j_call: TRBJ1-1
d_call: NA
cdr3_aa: CASSQGDIRTEAFF
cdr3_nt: TGTGCCAGCAGCCAAGGGGACATAAGAACTGAAGCTTTCTTT

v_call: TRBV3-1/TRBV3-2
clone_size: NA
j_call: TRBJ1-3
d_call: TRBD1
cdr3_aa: CASSLQTGNSGNTIYF
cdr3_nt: TGTGCCAGCAGCCTCCAGACAGGGAACTCTGGAAACACCATATATTTT

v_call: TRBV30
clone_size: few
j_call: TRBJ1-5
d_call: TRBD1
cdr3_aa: CAWSVRGRGGNQPQHF
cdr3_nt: TGTGCCTGGAGTGTAAGGGGCAGGGGGGGCAATCAGCCCCAGCATTTT

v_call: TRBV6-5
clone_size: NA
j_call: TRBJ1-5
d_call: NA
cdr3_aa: CASSYSFESNQPQHF
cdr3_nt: TGTGCCAGCAGTTACTCCTTTGAGAGCAATCAGCCCCAGCATTTT

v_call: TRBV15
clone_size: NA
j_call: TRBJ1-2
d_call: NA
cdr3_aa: CATSRDTGGYTF
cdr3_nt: TGTGCCACCAGCAGAGATACGGGTGGCTACACCTTC

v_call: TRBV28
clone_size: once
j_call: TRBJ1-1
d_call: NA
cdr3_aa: CASRAGGDATEAFF
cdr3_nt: TGTGCCAGCAGGGCGGGGGGCGATGCCACTGAAGCTTTCTTT

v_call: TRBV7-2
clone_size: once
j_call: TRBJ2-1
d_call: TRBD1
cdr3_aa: CASSPGFRQGANEQFF
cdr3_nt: TGTGCCAGCAGCCCCGGCTTCAGACAGGGGGCCAATGAGCAGTTCTTC

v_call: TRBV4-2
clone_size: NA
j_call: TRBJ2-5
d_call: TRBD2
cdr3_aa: CASSHGTSGRALQETQYF
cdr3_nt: TGTGCCAGCAGCCACGGGACTAGCGGGAGGGCCTTACAAGAGACCCAGTACTTC

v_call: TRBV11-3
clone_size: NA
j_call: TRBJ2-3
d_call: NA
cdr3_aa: CASRKGLSGTDTQYF
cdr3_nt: TGTGCCAGCAGGAAGGGGTTGAGTGGCACAGATACGCAGTATTTT

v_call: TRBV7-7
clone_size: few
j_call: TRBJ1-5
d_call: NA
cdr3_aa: CASSPGVDQPQHF
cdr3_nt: TGTGCTAGCAGCCCTGGAGTAGATCAGCCCCAGCATTTT

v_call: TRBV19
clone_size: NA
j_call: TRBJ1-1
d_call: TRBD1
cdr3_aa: CASSTPRGSNTEAFF
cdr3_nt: TGTGCCAGTAGTACCCCCAGGGGGTCGAACACTGAAGCTTTCTTT

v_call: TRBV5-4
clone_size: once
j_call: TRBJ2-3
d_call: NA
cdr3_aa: CASSPPARATDTQYF
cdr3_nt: TGTGCCAGCAGCCCCCCCGCCAGGGCTACAGATACGCAGTATTTT

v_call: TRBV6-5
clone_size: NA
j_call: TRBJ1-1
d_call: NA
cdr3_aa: CASSSYRKMNTEAFF
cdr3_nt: TGTGCCAGCAGTAGTTACAGAAAGATGAATACTGAAGCTTTCTTT

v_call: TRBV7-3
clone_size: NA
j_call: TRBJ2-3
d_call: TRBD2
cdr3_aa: CASSSLTSGGTDTQYF
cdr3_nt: TGTGCCAGCAGCTCCCTGACTAGCGGGGGCACAGATACGCAGTATTTT

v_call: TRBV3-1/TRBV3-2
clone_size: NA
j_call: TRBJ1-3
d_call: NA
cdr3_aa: CASSQDPGSGNTIYF
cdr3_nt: TGTGCCAGCAGCCAAGACCCAGGCTCTGGAAACACCATATATTTT

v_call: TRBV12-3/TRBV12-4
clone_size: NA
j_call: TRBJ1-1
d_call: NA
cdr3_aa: CASRQGAEAFF
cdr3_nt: TGTGCCAGCAGACAGGGAGCTGAAGCTTTCTTT

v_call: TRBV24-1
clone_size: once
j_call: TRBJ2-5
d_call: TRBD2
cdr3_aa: CATSDSTSGSKTQYF
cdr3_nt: TGTGCCACCAGTGATTCGACTAGCGGGAGCAAGACCCAGTACTTC

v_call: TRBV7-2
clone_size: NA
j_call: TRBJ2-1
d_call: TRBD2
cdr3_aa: CASSSKRGGYNEQFF
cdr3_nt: TGTGCCAGCAGCTCCAAGCGGGGGGGATACAATGAGCAGTTCTTC

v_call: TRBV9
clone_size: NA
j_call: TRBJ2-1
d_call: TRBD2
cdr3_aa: CASSAGLAGGGEQFF
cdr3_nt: TGTGCCAGCAGCGCGGGACTAGCGGGGGGCGGGGAGCAGTTCTTC

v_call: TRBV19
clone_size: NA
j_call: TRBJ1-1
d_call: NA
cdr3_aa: CASSIRQFTEAFF
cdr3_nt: TGTGCCAGTAGTATAAGACAGTTCACTGAAGCTTTCTTT

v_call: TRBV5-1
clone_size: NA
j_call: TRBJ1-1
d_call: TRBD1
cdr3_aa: CASSLADRSNTEAFF
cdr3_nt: TGCGCCAGCAGCTTGGCGGACAGGTCCAACACTGAAGCTTTCTTT

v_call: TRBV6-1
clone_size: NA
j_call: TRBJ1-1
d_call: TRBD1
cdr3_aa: CASSERDRGGTEAFF
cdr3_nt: TGTGCCAGCAGTGAAAGGGACAGGGGTGGCACTGAAGCTTTCTTT

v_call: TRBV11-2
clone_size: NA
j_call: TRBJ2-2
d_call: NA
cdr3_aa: CASSLIRSAGELFF
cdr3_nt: TGTGCCAGCAGCTTGATTCGGTCGGCCGGGGAGCTGTTTTTT

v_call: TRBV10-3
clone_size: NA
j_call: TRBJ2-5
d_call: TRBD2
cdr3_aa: CATLAGVQETQYF
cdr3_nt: TGTGCCACCCTAGCGGGAGTGCAAGAGACCCAGTACTTC

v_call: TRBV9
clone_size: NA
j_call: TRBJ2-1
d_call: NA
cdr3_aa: CASSFRGGSYNEQFF
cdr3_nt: TGTGCCAGCAGTTTTAGGGGTGGTTCCTACAATGAGCAGTTCTTC